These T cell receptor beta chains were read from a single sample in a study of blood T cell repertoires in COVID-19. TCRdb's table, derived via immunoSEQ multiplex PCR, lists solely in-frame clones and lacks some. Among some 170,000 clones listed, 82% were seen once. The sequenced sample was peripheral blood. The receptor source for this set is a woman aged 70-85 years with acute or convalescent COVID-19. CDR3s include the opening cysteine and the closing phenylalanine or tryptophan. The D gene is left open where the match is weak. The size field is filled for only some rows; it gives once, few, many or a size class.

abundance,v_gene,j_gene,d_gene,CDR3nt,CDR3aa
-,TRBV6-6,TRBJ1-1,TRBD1,TGTGCCAGCAGCCGCTTGGGACAGGGAAACACTGAAGCTTTCTTT,CASSRLGQGNTEAFF
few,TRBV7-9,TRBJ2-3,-,TGTGCCAGCAGCCATTCCTTCAGGACAGACAGGGACTTAGATACGCAGTATTTT,CASSHSFRTDRDLDTQYF
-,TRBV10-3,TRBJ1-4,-,TGTGCCATCAGTGAAGGGAGGGGAACTAATGAAAAACTGTTTTTT,CAISEGRGTNEKLFF
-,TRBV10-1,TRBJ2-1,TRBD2,TGCGCCAGCAGTGAGTACCCTAGCGGGGCGAACTCTTACAATGAGCAGTTCTTC,CASSEYPSGANSYNEQFF
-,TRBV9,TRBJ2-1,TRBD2,TGTGCCAGCAGCCCGGGGGGGAGCGGGTCCTACAATGAGCAGTTCTTC,CASSPGGSGSYNEQFF
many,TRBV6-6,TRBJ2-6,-,TGTGCCAGCACCTCGGCCAGGGCTGGGGCCAACGTCCTGACTTTC,CASTSARAGANVLTF
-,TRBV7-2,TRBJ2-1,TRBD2,TGTGCCAGCAGCCCCGAACTAGCGAGAGCGGATGAGCAGTTCTTC,CASSPELARADEQFF
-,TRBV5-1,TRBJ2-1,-,TGCGCCAGCAGCTGGGGGACAATTCCCCAGGATGAGCAGTTCTTC,CASSWGTIPQDEQFF
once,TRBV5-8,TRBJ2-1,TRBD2,TGTGCCAGCAGTCGAGTCCCGGGACTAGGGGATGAGCAGTTCTTC,CASSRVPGLGDEQFF
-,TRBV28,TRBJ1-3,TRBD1,TGTGCCAGCAGGCTATCACAGGGGGCGTCGTTTGGAAACACCATATATTTT,CASRLSQGASFGNTIYF
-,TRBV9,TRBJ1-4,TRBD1,TGTGCCAGCAGCGAACAGGGGACTAATGAAAAACTGTTTTTT,CASSEQGTNEKLFF
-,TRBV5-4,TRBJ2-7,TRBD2,TGTGCCAGCAGACGGGAGGGACTAGCGGGAGGGCGTAACGAGCAGTACTTC,CASRREGLAGGRNEQYF
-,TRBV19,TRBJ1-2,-,TGTGCCAGTAGTGCGACAGAGATCTATGGCTACACCTTC,CASSATEIYGYTF
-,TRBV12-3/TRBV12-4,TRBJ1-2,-,TGTGCCAGCAGGCCCGGGGGAGGTGGCTACACCTTC,CASRPGGGGYTF
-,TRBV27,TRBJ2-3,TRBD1,TGTGCCAGCAGAATAGGGACAGGGGTTTCAGATACGCAGTATTTT,CASRIGTGVSDTQYF
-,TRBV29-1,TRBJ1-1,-,TGCAGCGTTGAAGTTGGAGGGGGGGGCACTGAAGCTTTCTTT,CSVEVGGGGTEAFF
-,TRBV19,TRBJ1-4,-,TGTGCCAGTACCCAGCAGGGGAATAATGAAAAACTGTTTTTT,CASTQQGNNEKLFF
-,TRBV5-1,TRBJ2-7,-,TGCGCCAGCAGCTTTTCGGAAGCGTACGAGCAGTACTTC,CASSFSEAYEQYF
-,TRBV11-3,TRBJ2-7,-,TGTGCCAGCAGCTTAGCAGGACAGTTCTACGAGCAGTACTTC,CASSLAGQFYEQYF
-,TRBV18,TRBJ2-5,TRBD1,TGTGCCAGCTCACGGGGACAGCAAGAGACCCAGTACTTC,CASSRGQQETQYF
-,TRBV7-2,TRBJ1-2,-,TGTGCCAGCAGCTTACGAGGTATAAGGGACTGGTACACCTTC,CASSLRGIRDWYTF
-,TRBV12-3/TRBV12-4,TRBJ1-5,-,TGTGCCAGCAGTTCGGGAAAGAATCAGCCCCAGCATTTT,CASSSGKNQPQHF
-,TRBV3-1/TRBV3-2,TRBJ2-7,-,TGTGCCAGCAGCCAAGTCGACCCCTGGGGTTTTGGGGCGTCCTACGAGCAGTACTTC,CASSQVDPWGFGASYEQYF
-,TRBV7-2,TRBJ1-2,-,TGTGCCAGCAGCCCCCAAAGGGCAGGGAATGGCTACACCTTC,CASSPQRAGNGYTF
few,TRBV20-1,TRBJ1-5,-,TGCAGTGCTAGTACAGAACTCTTGCATCAGTCCCAGCATTTT,CSASTELLHQSQHF
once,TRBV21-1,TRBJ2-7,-,TGTGCCAGCAACCTAGGACGGGGATCCTCCTACGAGCAGTACTTC,CASNLGRGSSYEQYF
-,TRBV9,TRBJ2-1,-,TGTGCCAGCAGCGTATCTTCCCCCGGGACTTACGGTGGGGGTCGCAGGTACAATGAGCAGTTCTTC,CASSVSSPGTYGGGRRYNEQFF
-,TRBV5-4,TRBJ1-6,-,TGTGCCAGCGCGGGAGGGTGGACAAATTCACCCCTCCACTTT,CASAGGWTNSPLHF
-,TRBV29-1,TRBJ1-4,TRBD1,TGCAGCGTTGATGCAGGGGGAAACGAAAAACTGTTTTTT,CSVDAGGNEKLFF
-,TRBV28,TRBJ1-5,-,TGTGCCAGCAGGGTCACAGGGAGCAATCAGCCCCAGCATTTT,CASRVTGSNQPQHF
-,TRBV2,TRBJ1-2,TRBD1,TGTGCCAGCAGCGGACAGGGGGCAGATGGCTACACCTTC,CASSGQGADGYTF